The 14 T cell receptor beta chains listed next were all sequenced from one sample in a study of blood T cell repertoires in COVID-19 (dated by TCRdb to 2018 to 2021). Library method: the immunoSEQ multiplex PCR assay. TCRdb holds this immuneACCESS table with in-frame rearrangements only. Some clones are missing; in checked studies, unresolved V genes explain under half, and the rest has no known cause. This sample comprises hundreds of thousands of clones, 80% to 90% of them detected only once. The ten largest clones add up to 8.2% of the sample. Sequences were obtained from peripheral blood. The source of these receptors is a woman between 45 and 60 years old with acute or convalescent COVID-19.

The V and J genes are TRBV6-6 and TRBJ1-5, with D uncertain. The CDR3 has 16 amino acids. Germline V lookup: CDR1 MNHNY, CDR2 SVGAGI (reference sequence). V shed 10 bases and J shed 0 bases, with 19 bases lying between them. This CDR3 reads CATSPLRGYSNQPQHF. The CDR3 bases are TGTGCCACCAGCCCCCTTCGGGGTTATAGCAATCAGCCCCAGCATTTT.

The chain couples TRBV9 to TRBJ1-2; D remains ambiguous. The CDR3 has 14 amino acids. Trimming cost V 6 bases and J 0 bases, with 12 bases left between them. The germline V gene encodes CDR1 SGDLS and CDR2 YYNGEE. In DNA, the CDR3 is TGTGCCAGCACACGCGGGTCCCCTAACTATGGCTACACCTTC. This sequence encodes CASTRGSPNYGYTF.

The V gene is TRBV6-1, the J gene TRBJ2-6; 7 bases match TRBD1. CDR1 and CDR2 (germline): MNHNS, SASEGT. V lost 1 base, J lost 3 bases, and 0 bases stayed unmatched. This CDR3 comprises 15 residues. The CDR3 nucleotides are TGTGCCAGCAGTGAAGGACAGGGTGGGGCCAACGTCCTGACTTTC. Its translation is CASSEGQGGANVLTF.

The chain has TRBV24-1 and TRBJ2-3, with TRBD2 matching 10 bases. Germline V CDR1 and CDR2: KGHDR, SFDVKD. With V trimmed by 1 base and J by 0 bases, 6 bases remained unmatched. The CDR3 contains 18 residues. DNA of the CDR3: TGTGCCACCAGTGATTTTAAGGGTAGCGGGAGGAGCACAGATACGCAGTATTTT. Protein sequence: CATSDFKGSGRSTDTQYF.

This chain joins TRBV28 and TRBJ2-7; a weak D match, TRBD2 (6 bases). The germline V and J ends were trimmed by 7 bases and 6 bases, with 19 bases remaining between them. Germline V CDR1 and CDR2: MDHEN, SYDVKM. There are 14 residues in the CDR3. CDR3 nucleotide sequence: TGTGCCAGCACACTAGGGCTAGCGAGATCCGAGCAGTACTTC. It translates to CASTLGLARSEQYF.

This chain connects TRBV14 to TRBJ1-2, with D maybe TRBD1 (5 bases). Deletions cut 5 bases from V and 4 bases from J, with 14 bases between. CDR3 size: 14 residues. CDR1 is SGHDN, CDR2 FVKESK, per germline. CDR3 DNA sequence: TGTGCCAGCAGCAAGGACAACAGGCGCTATGGCTACACCTTC. This gives the protein CASSKDNRRYGYTF.

This sequence joins TRBV11-2 and TRBJ2-5; 12 positions match TRBD2. The germline gives CDR1 SGHAT, CDR2 FQNNGV. This CDR3 has 15 amino acids. Trimming at V came to 5 bases and at J to 4 bases, leaving 5 bases not matched to a gene. CDR3 coding DNA: TGTGCCAGCAGCCCGTGGGGACTAGCGGGAGAGACCCAGTACTTC. Its protein is CASSPWGLAGETQYF.

The chain joins TRBV27 to TRBJ2-3, with TRBD2 matching 12 bases. The CDR3 length is 15 residues. V lost 7 bases to trimming and J lost 1 base; unmatched junction nucleotides: 3. CDR1 MNHEY and CDR2 SMNVEV come from the germline V gene (reference sequence). CDR3 DNA: TGTGCCAGCACTAGACTAGCGGGAGGCACAGATACGCAGTATTTT. Encoded protein: CASTRLAGGTDTQYF.

The chain couples TRBV18 to TRBJ2-3; D perhaps matches TRBD2 (5 bases). The germline V and J ends were trimmed by 1 base and 4 bases, with 6 bases remaining between them. In germline, CDR1 is KGHSH, CDR2 LQKENI. The CDR3 is 13 residues long. CDR3 DNA sequence: TGTGCCAGCTCACCACGAGGGCCAGATACGCAGTATTTT. The encoded protein is CASSPRGPDTQYF.

This clone was counted once. The gene calls are TRBV27 and TRBJ2-1, with TRBD2 as a possible D gene (6 bases). V lost 0 bases and J 2 bases, leaving 11 bases between the germline ends. From germline, CDR1 is MNHEY and CDR2 SMNVEV (reference sequence). This CDR3 is built from 16 residues. CDR3 amino acids: CASSLSGGDPYNEQFF. In DNA, the CDR3 is TGTGCCAGCAGTTTATCCGGCGGGGACCCCTACAATGAGCAGTTCTTC.

This clone was detected a few times. V usage is TRBV4-1 and J usage is TRBJ2-3, with 10 bases that match TRBD2. Germline CDR1 MGHRA, CDR2 YSYEKL. The CDR3 length is 17 residues. V lost 0 bases and J lost 4; bases outside the gene matches: 7. CDR3 region: CASSQDWASGSADTQYF. Here the CDR3 DNA reads TGCGCCAGCAGCCAAGACTGGGCTAGCGGGAGTGCAGATACGCAGTATTTT.

J is TRBJ2-7 and V is TRBV2; 10 bases line up with TRBD2. The V gene's germline CDR1 is SNHLY and CDR2 FYNNEI. V gave up 8 bases and J gave up 5 bases; unmatched junction bases: 9. The CDR3 is made up of 14 amino acids. The DNA for the CDR3 is TGTGCCAGCGGGGGGACTAGCGAGTACGACGAGCAGTACTTC. It codes for CASGGTSEYDEQYF.

This rearrangement joins TRBV11-2 to TRBJ2-5, with 8 bases that match TRBD2. Germline CDR1 SGHAT, CDR2 FQNNGV. The trim removed 5 bases at V and 2 bases at J, leaving 7 bases unmatched. This CDR3 has 15 amino acids. This CDR3 is CASSPYTSGQETQYF. The CDR3 region has the DNA TGTGCCAGCAGCCCTTACACTAGCGGACAAGAGACCCAGTACTTC.

This clone appeared a single time. The J gene is TRBJ2-2, the V gene TRBV5-4, with 11 bases fitting TRBD2. CDR1 and CDR2 from the germline V gene are SGHNT and YYREEE (reference sequence). Trimming cost V 0 bases and J 6 bases; bases outside gene matches: 7. There are 17 residues in the CDR3. CDR3 DNA: TGTGCCAGCAGCTTGGGGGTAGCGGGAGGGCCGTCCGGGGAGCTGTTTTTT. Protein sequence: CASSLGVAGGPSGELFF.